A selection of T cell receptor beta chains follows, all from one sample in a study of control samples from healthy donors and cancer patients. TCRdb's copy holds only in-frame clones and misses some; the assay was immunoSEQ multiplex PCR. The table includes roughly 140,000 clones, nearly 95% detected once. The sequenced sample was blood. These receptors were collected from a man aged 45-60 years in good health. CDR3s include the opening cysteine and the closing phenylalanine or tryptophan. The order of the fields is V gene, clone size, CDR3 length, D gene, J gene, CDR3 protein, CDR3 DNA. The D gene is left open where the match is weak. Size is omitted from some rows. Given values are once, few, many or a class for expanded clones.

TRBV10-1,.,11,.,TRBJ2-5,CASSSQETQYF,TGCGCCAGCAGCAGCCAAGAGACCCAGTACTTC
TRBV27,.,17,.,TRBJ1-5,CASSSRSGAGSNQPQHF,TGTGCCAGCAGCTCCCGGAGTGGGGCGGGTAGCAATCAGCCCCAGCATTTT
TRBV7-2,.,15,TRBD1,TRBJ2-1,CASSLTGGANNEQFF,TGTGCCAGCAGCCTCACAGGGGGCGCAAACAATGAGCAGTTCTTC
TRBV28,.,14,.,TRBJ2-1,CASSLASSYNEQFF,TGTGCCAGCAGTTTAGCGAGCTCCTACAATGAGCAGTTCTTC
TRBV5-4,.,12,.,TRBJ1-1,CASSLVDTEAFF,TGTGCCAGCAGCTTGGTCGACACTGAAGCTTTCTTT
TRBV27,few,13,.,TRBJ1-5,CASRGVSNQPQHF,TGTGCCAGCAGGGGGGTTAGCAATCAGCCCCAGCATTTT
TRBV14,.,15,.,TRBJ1-2,CASSQNRQGFYGYTF,TGTGCCAGCAGCCAAAACCGTCAGGGTTTCTATGGCTACACCTTC
TRBV28,few,14,.,TRBJ1-5,CASSFGNSNQPQHF,TGTGCCAGCAGTTTCGGGAATAGCAATCAGCCCCAGCATTTT
TRBV28,few,14,TRBD1,TRBJ1-2,CASSLADRVNGYTF,TGTGCCAGCAGTTTGGCGGACAGGGTTAATGGCTACACCTTC
TRBV6-5,.,15,.,TRBJ2-7,CASRTETQGSYEQYF,TGTGCCAGCAGGACAGAGACTCAAGGCTCCTACGAGCAGTACTTC
TRBV5-1,.,16,.,TRBJ2-2,CASSFTGTKNTGELFF,TGCGCCAGCAGCTTTACCGGGACAAAGAACACCGGGGAGCTGTTTTTT
TRBV5-1,.,16,.,TRBJ2-5,CASSFRLGPDVETQYF,TGCGCCAGCAGCTTTAGGTTGGGACCAGATGTCGAGACCCAGTACTTC
TRBV3-1/TRBV3-2,.,12,.,TRBJ2-1,CASSQANNEQFF,TGTGCCAGCAGCCAAGCTAACAATGAGCAGTTCTTC
TRBV24-1,once,16,TRBD2,TRBJ2-5,CATSGLAGGSQETQYF,TGTGCCACCAGTGGACTAGCGGGAGGGAGTCAAGAGACCCAGTACTTC
TRBV6-6,once,15,.,TRBJ2-2,CASSFSQGAGGELFF,TGTGCCAGCAGTTTTTCCCAGGGTGCTGGCGGGGAGCTGTTTTTT
TRBV4-1,few,15,TRBD1,TRBJ2-7,CASSHPGQGPYEQYF,TGCGCCAGCAGCCACCCGGGACAGGGGCCCTACGAGCAGTACTTC
TRBV29-1,.,12,.,TRBJ2-5,CSALSTGETQYF,TGCAGCGCATTATCGACGGGGGAGACCCAGTACTTC
TRBV12-5,.,12,.,TRBJ2-3,CASGGAGDTQYF,TGTGCTAGTGGGGGGGCCGGAGATACGCAGTATTTT
TRBV3-1/TRBV3-2,.,13,TRBD1,TRBJ2-4,CASSRDRKNIQYF,TGTGCCAGCAGCCGGGACAGGAAAAACATTCAGTACTTC
TRBV3-1/TRBV3-2,.,15,TRBD2,TRBJ2-1,CASSRGLARDGEQFF,TGTGCCAGCAGCAGGGGACTAGCCCGAGATGGTGAGCAGTTCTTC
TRBV15,.,12,.,TRBJ1-2,CATSSLVYGYTF,TGTGCCACCAGCAGTCTCGTCTATGGCTACACCTTC
TRBV5-1,.,14,TRBD1,TRBJ2-5,CASSWGQRQETQYF,TGCGCCAGCAGCTGGGGACAGCGTCAAGAGACCCAGTACTTC
TRBV4-1,.,14,.,TRBJ1-1,CASSQGTANTEAFF,TGCGCCAGCAGCCAAGGGACAGCGAACACTGAAGCTTTCTTT
TRBV28,.,17,.,TRBJ2-6,CASSLPGSLSGANVLTF,TGTGCCAGCAGTTTACCGGGTTCCCTCTCTGGGGCCAACGTCCTGACTTTC
TRBV5-1,.,15,.,TRBJ1-1,CASSLDPAAYTEAFF,TGCGCCAGCAGCTTGGACCCTGCGGCATACACTGAAGCTTTCTTT
TRBV5-1,.,15,.,TRBJ2-1,CASRLEGLGGEKQFF,TGCGCCAGCAGACTGGAGGGGCTAGGCGGCGAGAAGCAGTTCTTC
TRBV3-1/TRBV3-2,.,14,TRBD1,TRBJ1-2,CASRRQGADYGYTF,TGTGCCAGCAGGAGACAGGGGGCCGACTATGGCTACACCTTC
TRBV11-2,.,10,TRBD1,TRBJ1-1,CASSGQGAFF,TGTGCCAGCAGCGGACAGGGGGCTTTCTTT
TRBV27,few,11,.,TRBJ1-2,CASSSGYGYTF,TGTGCCAGCAGTTCCGGCTATGGCTACACCTTC
TRBV5-1,.,15,TRBD2,TRBJ2-1,CASSLAGGRINEQFF,TGCGCCAGCAGCTTGGCCGGCGGGAGGATCAATGAGCAGTTCTTC
TRBV7-9,.,17,TRBD2,TRBJ2-1,CASSLESLAGVHNEQFF,TGTGCCAGCAGCTTAGAGTCCCTAGCGGGAGTCCACAATGAGCAGTTCTTC
TRBV20-1,once,14,TRBD1,TRBJ1-4,CSASQGAWGEKLFF,TGCAGTGCTAGTCAGGGGGCGTGGGGTGAAAAACTGTTTTTT
TRBV4-1,once,18,.,TRBJ2-7,CASSHGAAGGGLIYEQYF,TGCGCCAGCAGCCACGGGGCGGCTGGAGGGGGCTTAATCTACGAGCAGTACTTC
TRBV11-3,.,13,TRBD2,TRBJ2-7,CASSSGLDYEQYF,TGTGCCAGCAGCTCCGGACTAGACTACGAGCAGTACTTC
TRBV9,.,14,TRBD2,TRBJ2-1,CASSVASGRAGQFF,TGTGCCAGCAGCGTAGCTAGCGGGAGGGCCGGGCAGTTCTTC
TRBV3-1/TRBV3-2,few,15,TRBD1,TRBJ1-5,CASSQGDRVGQPQHF,TGTGCCAGCAGCCAAGGGGACAGGGTCGGTCAGCCCCAGCATTTT
TRBV5-8,.,14,.,TRBJ2-7,CASSLEGEANEQYF,TGTGCCAGCAGCCTCGAGGGGGAGGCCAACGAGCAGTACTTC
TRBV27,.,16,.,TRBJ2-2,CASSLYGTLNTGELFF,TGTGCCAGCAGTTTGTATGGGACGTTGAACACCGGGGAGCTGTTTTTT
TRBV3-1/TRBV3-2,.,12,.,TRBJ2-7,CASSQVLYEQYF,TGTGCCAGCAGCCAAGTTCTTTACGAGCAGTACTTC
TRBV15,once,14,.,TRBJ1-2,CATSREGRNYGYTF,TGTGCCACCAGCAGAGAGGGGCGTAACTATGGCTACACCTTC
TRBV3-1/TRBV3-2,.,15,.,TRBJ2-5,CASSHRGTRQETQYF,TGTGCCAGCAGCCATCGTGGGACAAGACAAGAGACCCAGTACTTC
TRBV9,.,13,.,TRBJ1-6,CASSPGPSGPLHF,TGTGCCAGCAGCCCGGGCCCTTCAGGGCCCCTCCACTTT
TRBV14,.,13,.,TRBJ1-5,CASSLSPNQPQHF,TGTGCCAGCAGCCTAAGCCCCAATCAGCCCCAGCATTTT
TRBV2,.,13,.,TRBJ1-4,CASGRGQGEKLFF,TGTGCCAGCGGCCGGGGGCAAGGTGAAAAACTGTTTTTT
TRBV19,.,15,.,TRBJ1-5,CASSIIRDSNQPQHF,TGTGCCAGTAGTATTATTAGGGATAGCAATCAGCCCCAGCATTTT